Presented here are 8 T cell receptor beta chains from one specimen sequenced in a study of molecular identifiers for immune sequencing clone quantification (dated by TCRdb to 2016 to 2019). The library was produced with PCR. Instrument on record: NextSeq 500. Through fastp at Q25 and MiXCR, TCRdb rebuilt clones from the public reads, retaining in-frame beta chains. Rows are unified per CDR3 protein, each entry keeping the most common DNA and genes. This sample comprises 85,000 to 90,000 distinct CDR3 sequences, about 23% of them detected only once. Roughly 0.76% of the sample lies in the top ten. Sequenced: naive CD8+ T cells from blood, with Jurkat cell RNA spiked in. In the paper's terms, the cell subset or site label means: FACS-sorted CD8+CD4-CCR7+CD45RA+ naive T cells. All receptors derive from a human donor in good health. Some libraries in this study had Jurkat cell RNA spiked in.

This clonotype was detected ten times or more. The V call is TRBV29-1, the J call TRBJ2-7, with 11 positions matching TRBD1. Trimming at V came to 4 bases and at J to 6 bases, leaving 2 bases not matched to a gene. The germline CDR1 and CDR2 sequences are SQVTM and ANQGSEA. The CDR3 has 12 amino acids. The CDR3 reads CSVVGTGGEQYF. In nucleotides, the CDR3 is TGCAGCGTTGTAGGGACAGGGGGCGAGCAGTACTTC.

In its sample, this clonotype was seen a few times. V gene TRBV29-1 combines with J gene TRBJ2-2; a possible D gene is TRBD1 (6 bases). Germline V gives CDR1 SQVTM, CDR2 ANQGSEA. The ends were cut back, 3 bases at V and 2 bases at J, with 7 bases in the middle. CDR3 length equals 13 residues. CDR3 nucleotides: TGCAGCGTTGAGGGACAAAACACCGGGGAGCTGTTTTTT. Amino acids: CSVEGQNTGELFF.

This clonotype was observed many times. The rearrangement uses TRBV7-9 and TRBJ1-1, with D unclear. Germline lookup yields CDR1 SEHNR and CDR2 FQNEAQ (reference sequence). Trimming took 1 base from V and 5 from J, leaving 14 bases between them. There are 15 residues in the CDR3. DNA for the CDR3: TGTGCCAGCAGCTTAGTTGAGGCAGGTCGGACTGAAGCTTTCTTT. This gives the protein CASSLVEAGRTEAFF.

This clonotype was detected ten times or more. The rearrangement links TRBV6-2 or TRBV6-3 to TRBJ2-1, with a possible D match to TRBD1 (5 bases). This CDR3 is 14 amino acids long. The V gene lost 7 bases and the J gene lost 7 bases, with 17 bases spanning the gap. Germline loops: CDR1 MNHEY, CDR2 SVGEGT. The CDR3: CASMDNARGNEQFF. CDR3 DNA: TGTGCCAGCATGGACAATGCAAGGGGAAATGAGCAGTTCTTC.

A word on this clonotype: No conserved phenylalanine or tryptophan is present at the end of the CDR3, so a read error is the likely explanation. The DNA is left out, because the CDR3 cannot be placed on it with certainty; the CDR3 is given as TCRdb lists it. V is TRBV11-3 and J is TRBJ2-1. With termini counted, the CDR3 has 13 amino acids. Germline V gene lookup returns CDR1 SGHNT and CDR2 YENEEA. CDR3 amino acids: CASSLELAHEQLL.

This clonotype was counted many times. The V and J genes are TRBV20-1 and TRBJ2-3; D not resolved. Per the germline V gene, CDR1 is DFQATT and CDR2 is SNEGSKA (reference sequence). The CDR3 sequence is 12 residues long. Trimming left V 5 bases short and J 0 bases short, with 6 bases between. The CDR3 region has the DNA TGCAGTGCTGGCCGGAGCACAGATACGCAGTATTTT. It yields the protein CSAGRSTDTQYF.

This clonotype was observed a handful of times. It may be a read error: a sequence one base away is much more abundant. This chain uses TRBV5-6 with TRBJ2-5; D ambiguous. This CDR3 comprises 11 residues. Germline CDR1 reads SGHDT; CDR2 reads YYEEEE. DNA of the CDR3: TGTGCCAGCAGCCACCAAGAGTCCCAGTACTTC. It specifies CASSHQESQYF.

This clonotype occurred many times. The chain joins TRBV5-6 to TRBJ2-7, with D possibly matching TRBD1 (5 bases). Germline loops: CDR1 SGHDT, CDR2 YYEEEE. V was trimmed by 4 bases and J by 3 bases, leaving 8 bases between them. The CDR3 totals 12 residues. As DNA, the CDR3 is TGTGCCAGCAGCGACAGTCACTACGAGCAGTACTTC. It specifies CASSDSHYEQYF.